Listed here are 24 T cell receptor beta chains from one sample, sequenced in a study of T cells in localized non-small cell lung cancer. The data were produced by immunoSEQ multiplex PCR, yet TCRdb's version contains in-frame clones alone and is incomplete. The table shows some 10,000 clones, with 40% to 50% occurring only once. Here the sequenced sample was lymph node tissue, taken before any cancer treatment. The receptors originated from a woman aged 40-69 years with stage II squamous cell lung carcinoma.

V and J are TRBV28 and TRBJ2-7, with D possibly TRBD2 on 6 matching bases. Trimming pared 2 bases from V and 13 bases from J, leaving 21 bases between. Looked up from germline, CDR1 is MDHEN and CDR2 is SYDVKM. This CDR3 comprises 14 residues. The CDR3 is CASSLALPGLFPYF. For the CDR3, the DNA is TGTGCCAGCAGTTTAGCACTACCGGGACTTTTCCCCTACTTC.

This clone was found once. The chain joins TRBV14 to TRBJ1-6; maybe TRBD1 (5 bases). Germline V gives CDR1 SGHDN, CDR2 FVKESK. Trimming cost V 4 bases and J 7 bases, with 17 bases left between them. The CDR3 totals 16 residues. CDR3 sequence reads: CASSRIRGRDNSPLHF. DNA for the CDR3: TGTGCCAGCAGCCGCATACGGGGCAGGGACAATTCACCCCTCCACTTT.

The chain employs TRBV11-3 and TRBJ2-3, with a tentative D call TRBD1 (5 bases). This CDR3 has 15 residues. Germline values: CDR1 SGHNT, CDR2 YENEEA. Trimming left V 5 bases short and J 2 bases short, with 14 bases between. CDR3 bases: TGTGCCAGCAGCCAAGCCCAGGGCTCCACAGATACGCAGTATTTT. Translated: CASSQAQGSTDTQYF.

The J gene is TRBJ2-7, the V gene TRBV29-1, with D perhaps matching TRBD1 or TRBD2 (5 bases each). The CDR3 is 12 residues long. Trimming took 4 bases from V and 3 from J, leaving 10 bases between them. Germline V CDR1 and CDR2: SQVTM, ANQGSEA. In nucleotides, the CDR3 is TGCAGCGTTGGGGGGTCCCTCTACGAGCAGTACTTC. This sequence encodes CSVGGSLYEQYF.

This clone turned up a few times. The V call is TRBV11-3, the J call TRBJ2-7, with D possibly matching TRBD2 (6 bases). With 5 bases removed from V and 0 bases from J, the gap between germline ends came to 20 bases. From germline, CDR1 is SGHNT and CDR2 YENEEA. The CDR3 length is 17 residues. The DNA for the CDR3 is TGTGCCAGCAGCCACCCCTCGGGTGGAGGGCCCTCCTACGAGCAGTACTTC. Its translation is CASSHPSGGGPSYEQYF. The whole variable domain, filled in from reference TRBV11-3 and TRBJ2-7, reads EAGVVQSPRYKIIEKKQPVAFWCNPISGHNTLYWYLQNLGQGPELLIRYENEEAVDDSQLPKDRFSAERLKGVDSTLKIQPAELGDSAVYLCASSHPSGGGPSYEQYFGPGTRLTVT.

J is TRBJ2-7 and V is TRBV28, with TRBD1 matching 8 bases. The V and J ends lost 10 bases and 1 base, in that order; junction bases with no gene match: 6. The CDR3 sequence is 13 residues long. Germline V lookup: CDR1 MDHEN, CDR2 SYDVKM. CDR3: CATDRGWSYEQYF. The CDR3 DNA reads TGTGCCACAGACAGGGGTTGGTCCTACGAGCAGTACTTC.

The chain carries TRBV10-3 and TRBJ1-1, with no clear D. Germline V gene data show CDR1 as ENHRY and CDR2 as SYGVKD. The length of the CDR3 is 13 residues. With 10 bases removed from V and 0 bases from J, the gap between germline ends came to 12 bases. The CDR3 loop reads CATTEVLNTEAFF. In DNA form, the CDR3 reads TGTGCCACCACGGAGGTTCTGAACACTGAAGCTTTCTTT.

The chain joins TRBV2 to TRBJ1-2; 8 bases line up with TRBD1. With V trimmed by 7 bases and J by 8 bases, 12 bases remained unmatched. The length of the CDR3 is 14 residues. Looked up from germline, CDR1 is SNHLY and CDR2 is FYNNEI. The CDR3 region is CASTQGQGAKGYTF. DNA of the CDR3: TGTGCCAGCACCCAAGGACAGGGTGCAAAAGGCTACACCTTC.

For the CDR3, the DNA is TGTGCCAGCAGTCGGGGACTAGCGGGTGGCGAGCAGTACTTC. This gives the protein CASSRGLAGGEQYF. The V call is TRBV6-8, the J call TRBJ2-7, with TRBD2 identical over 12 bases. This CDR3 comprises 14 residues. From germline, CDR1 is MNHGY and CDR2 SAAAGT. V was pared by 5 bases and J by 6 bases, with 5 bases of the junction left unmatched.

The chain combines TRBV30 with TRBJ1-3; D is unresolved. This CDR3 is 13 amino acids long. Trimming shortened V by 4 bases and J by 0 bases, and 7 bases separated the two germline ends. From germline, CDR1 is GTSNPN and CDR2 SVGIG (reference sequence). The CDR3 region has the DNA TGTGCCTGGATTCCCCGCTCTGGAAACACCATATATTTT. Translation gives CAWIPRSGNTIYF. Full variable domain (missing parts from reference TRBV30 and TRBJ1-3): SQTIHQWPATLVQPVGSPLSLECTVEGTSNPNLYWYRQAAGRGLQLLFYSVGIGQISSEVPQNLSASRPQDRQFILSSKKLLLSDSGFYLCAWIPRSGNTIYFGEGSWLTVV.

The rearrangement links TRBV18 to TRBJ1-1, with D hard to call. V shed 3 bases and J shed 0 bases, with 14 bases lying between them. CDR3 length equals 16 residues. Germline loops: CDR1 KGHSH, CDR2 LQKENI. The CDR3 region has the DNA TGTGCCAGCTCACCCCGACCCATCCGGTTGAACACTGAAGCTTTCTTT. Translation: CASSPRPIRLNTEAFF.

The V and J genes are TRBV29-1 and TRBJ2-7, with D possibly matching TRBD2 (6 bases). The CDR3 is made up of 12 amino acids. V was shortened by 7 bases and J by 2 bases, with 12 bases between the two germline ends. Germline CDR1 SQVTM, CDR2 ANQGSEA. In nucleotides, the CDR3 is TGCAGCGCGGGGGAGACTACCTACGAGCAGTACTTC. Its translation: CSAGETTYEQYF.

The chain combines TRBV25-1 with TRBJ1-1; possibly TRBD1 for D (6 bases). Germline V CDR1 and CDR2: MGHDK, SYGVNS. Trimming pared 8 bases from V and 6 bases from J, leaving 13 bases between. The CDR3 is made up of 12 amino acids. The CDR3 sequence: CASSGTHSEAFF. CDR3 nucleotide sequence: TGTGCCAGCTCCGGGACACACTCTGAAGCTTTCTTT.

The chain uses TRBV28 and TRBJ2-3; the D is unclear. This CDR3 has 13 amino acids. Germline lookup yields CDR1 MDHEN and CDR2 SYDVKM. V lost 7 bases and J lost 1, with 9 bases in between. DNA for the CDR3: TGTGCCAGCATTAAGTCGGGCACAGATACGCAGTATTTT. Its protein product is CASIKSGTDTQYF. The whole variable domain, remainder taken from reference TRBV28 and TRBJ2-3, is DVKVTQSSRYLVKRTGEKVFLECVQDMDHENMFWYRQDPGLGLRLIYFSYDVKMKEKGDIPEGYSVSREKKERFSLILESASTNQTSMYLCASIKSGTDTQYFGPGTRLTVL.

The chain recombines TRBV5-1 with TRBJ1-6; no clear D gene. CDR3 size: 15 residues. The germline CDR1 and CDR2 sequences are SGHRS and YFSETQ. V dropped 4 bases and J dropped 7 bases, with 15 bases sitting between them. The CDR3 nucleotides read TGCGCCAGCAGCCGCGAGGGAGGGAGCAATTCACCCCTCCACTTT. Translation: CASSREGGSNSPLHF.

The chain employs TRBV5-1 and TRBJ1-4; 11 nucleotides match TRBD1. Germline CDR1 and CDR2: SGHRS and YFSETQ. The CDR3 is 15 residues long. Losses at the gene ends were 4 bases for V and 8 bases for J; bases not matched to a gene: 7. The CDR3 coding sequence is TGCGCCAGCAGCGCCTGGACAGGGGGCGGCGAAAAACTGTTTTTT. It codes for CASSAWTGGGEKLFF.

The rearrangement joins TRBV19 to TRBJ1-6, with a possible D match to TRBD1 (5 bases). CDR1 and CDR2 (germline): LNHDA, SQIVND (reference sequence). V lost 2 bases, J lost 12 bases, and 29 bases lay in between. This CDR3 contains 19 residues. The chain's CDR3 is CASSIPIRAFGQGGGPLHF. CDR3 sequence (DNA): TGTGCCAGTAGTATACCTATACGGGCTTTCGGGCAGGGAGGCGGACCCCTCCACTTT.

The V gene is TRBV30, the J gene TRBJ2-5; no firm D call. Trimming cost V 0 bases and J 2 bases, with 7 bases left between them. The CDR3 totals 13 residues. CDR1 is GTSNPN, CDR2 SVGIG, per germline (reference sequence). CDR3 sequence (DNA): TGTGCCTGGAGTGTCGGAAGGCAAGAGACCCAGTACTTC. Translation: CAWSVGRQETQYF.

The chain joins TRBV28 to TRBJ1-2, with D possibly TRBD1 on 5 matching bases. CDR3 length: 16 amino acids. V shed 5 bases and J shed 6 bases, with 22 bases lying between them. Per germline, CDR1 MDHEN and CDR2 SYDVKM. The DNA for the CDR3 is TGTGCCAGCAGTCTCACAAAAATGGGAGGGGTAAATGGCTACACCTTC. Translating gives CASSLTKMGGVNGYTF.

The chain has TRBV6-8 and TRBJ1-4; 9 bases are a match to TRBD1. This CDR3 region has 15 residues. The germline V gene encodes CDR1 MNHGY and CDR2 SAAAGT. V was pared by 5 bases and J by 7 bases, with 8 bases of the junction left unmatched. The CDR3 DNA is TGTGCCAGCAGTAACGGACAGGGGAAGGGTGAAAAACTGTTTTTT. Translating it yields CASSNGQGKGEKLFF.

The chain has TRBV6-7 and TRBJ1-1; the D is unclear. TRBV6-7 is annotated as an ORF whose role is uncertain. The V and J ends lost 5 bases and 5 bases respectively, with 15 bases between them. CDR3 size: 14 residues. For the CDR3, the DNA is TGTGCCAGCAGTGAAGTGGGGAGAGGGACTGAAGCTTTCTTT. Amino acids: CASSEVGRGTEAFF.

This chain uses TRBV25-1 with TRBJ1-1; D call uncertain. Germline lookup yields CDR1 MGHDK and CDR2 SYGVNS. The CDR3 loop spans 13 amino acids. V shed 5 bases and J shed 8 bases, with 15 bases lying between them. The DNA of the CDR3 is TGTGCCAGCAGTACCCCACTGGCAGCGGAAGCTTTCTTT. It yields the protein CASSTPLAAEAFF.

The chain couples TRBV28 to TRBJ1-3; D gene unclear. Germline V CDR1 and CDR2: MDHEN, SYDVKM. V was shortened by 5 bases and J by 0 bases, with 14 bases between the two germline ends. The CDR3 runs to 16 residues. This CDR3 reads CASSPRTRSSGNTIYF. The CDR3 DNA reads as TGTGCCAGCAGTCCTCGGACCCGATCCTCTGGAAACACCATATATTTT.

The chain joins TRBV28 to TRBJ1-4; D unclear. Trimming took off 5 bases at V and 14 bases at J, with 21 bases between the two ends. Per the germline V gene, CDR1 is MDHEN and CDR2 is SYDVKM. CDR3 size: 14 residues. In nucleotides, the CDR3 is TGTGCCAGCAGTGAACAACCCCTGGCTCTGGCGCTGTTTTTT. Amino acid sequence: CASSEQPLALALFF.